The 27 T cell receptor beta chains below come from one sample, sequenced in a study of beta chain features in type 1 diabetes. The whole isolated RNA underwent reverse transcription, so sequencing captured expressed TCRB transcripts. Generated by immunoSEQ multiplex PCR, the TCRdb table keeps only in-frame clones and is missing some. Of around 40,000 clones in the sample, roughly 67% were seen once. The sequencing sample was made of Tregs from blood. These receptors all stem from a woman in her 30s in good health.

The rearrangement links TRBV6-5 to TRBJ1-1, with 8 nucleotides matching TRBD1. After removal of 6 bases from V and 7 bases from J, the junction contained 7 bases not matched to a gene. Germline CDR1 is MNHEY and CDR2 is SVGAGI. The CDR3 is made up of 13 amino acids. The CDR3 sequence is CASRGTGRSEAFF. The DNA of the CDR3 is TGTGCCAGCAGGGGGACAGGACGGAGTGAAGCTTTCTTT.

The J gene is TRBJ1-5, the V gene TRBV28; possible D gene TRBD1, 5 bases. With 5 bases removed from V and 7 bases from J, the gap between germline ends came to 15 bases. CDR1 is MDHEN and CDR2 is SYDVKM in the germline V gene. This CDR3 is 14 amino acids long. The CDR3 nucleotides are TGTGCCAGCAGTCGTTTCCAGGGATTCCAGCCCCAGCATTTT. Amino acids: CASSRFQGFQPQHF. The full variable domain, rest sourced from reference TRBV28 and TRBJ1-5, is DVKVTQSSRYLVKRTGEKVFLECVQDMDHENMFWYRQDPGLGLRLIYFSYDVKMKEKGDIPEGYSVSREKKERFSLILESASTNQTSMYLCASSRFQGFQPQHFGDGTRLSIL.

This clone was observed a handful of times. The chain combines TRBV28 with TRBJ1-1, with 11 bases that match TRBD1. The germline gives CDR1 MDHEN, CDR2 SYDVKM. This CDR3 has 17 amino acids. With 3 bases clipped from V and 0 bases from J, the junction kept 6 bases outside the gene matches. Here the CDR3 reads CASSLTDRGLMNTEAFF. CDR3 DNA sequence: TGTGCCAGCAGTTTGACGGACAGGGGGCTAATGAACACTGAAGCTTTCTTT.

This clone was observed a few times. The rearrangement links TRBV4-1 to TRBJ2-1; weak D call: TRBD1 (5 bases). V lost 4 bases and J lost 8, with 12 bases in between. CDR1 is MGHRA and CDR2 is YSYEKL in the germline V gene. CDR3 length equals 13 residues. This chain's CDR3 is CASSLIQGYEQFF. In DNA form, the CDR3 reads TGCGCCAGCAGCCTGATCCAGGGTTATGAGCAGTTCTTC.

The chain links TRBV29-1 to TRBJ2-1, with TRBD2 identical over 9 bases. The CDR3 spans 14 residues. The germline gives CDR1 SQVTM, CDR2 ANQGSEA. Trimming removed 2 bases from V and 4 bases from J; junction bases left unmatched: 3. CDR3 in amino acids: CSVELAGRYNEQFF. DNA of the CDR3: TGCAGCGTTGAACTAGCGGGAAGGTACAATGAGCAGTTCTTC.

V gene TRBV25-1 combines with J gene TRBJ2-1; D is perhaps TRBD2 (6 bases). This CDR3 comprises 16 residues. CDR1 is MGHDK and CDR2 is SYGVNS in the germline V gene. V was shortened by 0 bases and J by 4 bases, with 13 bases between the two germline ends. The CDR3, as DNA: TGTGCCAGCAGTGAATATACTGGCGGGGTGTACAATGAGCAGTTCTTC. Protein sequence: CASSEYTGGVYNEQFF.

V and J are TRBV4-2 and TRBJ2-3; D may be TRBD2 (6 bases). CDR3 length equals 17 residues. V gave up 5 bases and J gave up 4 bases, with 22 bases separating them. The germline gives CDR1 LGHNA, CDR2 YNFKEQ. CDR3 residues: CASSARGLYDGADTQYF. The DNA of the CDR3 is TGTGCCAGCAGCGCCCGGGGACTCTACGATGGCGCAGATACGCAGTATTTT.

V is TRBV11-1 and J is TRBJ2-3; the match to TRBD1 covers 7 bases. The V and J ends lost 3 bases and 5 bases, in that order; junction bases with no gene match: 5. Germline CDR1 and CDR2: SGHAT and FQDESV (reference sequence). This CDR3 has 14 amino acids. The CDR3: CASSFRDSLDTQYF. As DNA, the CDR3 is TGTGCCAGCAGCTTCCGGGACAGCCTAGATACGCAGTATTTT.

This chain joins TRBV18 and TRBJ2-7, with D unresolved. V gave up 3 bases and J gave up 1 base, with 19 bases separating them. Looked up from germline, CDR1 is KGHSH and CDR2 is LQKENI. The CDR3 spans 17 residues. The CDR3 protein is CASSPVSVQLNSYEQYF. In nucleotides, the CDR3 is TGTGCCAGCTCACCCGTTTCGGTACAGCTTAATTCCTACGAGCAGTACTTC.

CDR3 nucleotides: TGTGCCAGCAGCTTAGCGTCAGGGGCGTACAATGAGCAGTTCTTC. This codes for CASSLASGAYNEQFF. V gene TRBV11-2 combines with J gene TRBJ2-1; maybe TRBD1 (6 bases). CDR1 is SGHAT and CDR2 is FQNNGV in the germline V gene. The CDR3 length is 15 residues. V lost 1 base and J 4 bases, leaving 11 bases between the germline ends.

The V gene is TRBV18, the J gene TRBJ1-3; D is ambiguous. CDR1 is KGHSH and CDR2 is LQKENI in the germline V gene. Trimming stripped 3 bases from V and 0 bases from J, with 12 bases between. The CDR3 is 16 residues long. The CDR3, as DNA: TGTGCCAGCTCACCCCTACGTCCTGACTCTGGAAACACCATATATTTT. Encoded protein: CASSPLRPDSGNTIYF.

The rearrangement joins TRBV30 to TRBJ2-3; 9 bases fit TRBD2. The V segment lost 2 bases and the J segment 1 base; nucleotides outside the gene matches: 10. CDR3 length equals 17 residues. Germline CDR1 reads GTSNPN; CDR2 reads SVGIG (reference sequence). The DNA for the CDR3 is TGTGCCTGGAGTTTGGGAAGGACTAGCGACCGCACAGATACGCAGTATTTT. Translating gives CAWSLGRTSDRTDTQYF. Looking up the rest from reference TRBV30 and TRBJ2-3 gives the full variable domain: SQTIHQWPATLVQPVGSPLSLECTVEGTSNPNLYWYRQAAGRGLQLLFYSVGIGQISSEVPQNLSASRPQDRQFILSSKKLLLSDSGFYLCAWSLGRTSDRTDTQYFGPGTRLTVL.

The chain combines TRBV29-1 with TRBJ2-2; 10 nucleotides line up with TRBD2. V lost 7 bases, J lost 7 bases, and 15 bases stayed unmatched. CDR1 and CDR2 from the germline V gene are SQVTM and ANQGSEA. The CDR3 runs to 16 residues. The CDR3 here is CSAQLAGRSYSGELFF. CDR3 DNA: TGCAGCGCTCAACTAGCGGGAAGGTCTTATAGCGGGGAGCTGTTTTTT.

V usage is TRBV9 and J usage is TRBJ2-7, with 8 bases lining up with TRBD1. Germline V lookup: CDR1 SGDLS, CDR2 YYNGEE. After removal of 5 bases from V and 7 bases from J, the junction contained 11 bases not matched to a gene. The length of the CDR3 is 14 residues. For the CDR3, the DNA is TGTGCCAGCAGTCCTAACCTCCGGGACAGGGAGCAGTACTTC. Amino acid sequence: CASSPNLRDREQYF.

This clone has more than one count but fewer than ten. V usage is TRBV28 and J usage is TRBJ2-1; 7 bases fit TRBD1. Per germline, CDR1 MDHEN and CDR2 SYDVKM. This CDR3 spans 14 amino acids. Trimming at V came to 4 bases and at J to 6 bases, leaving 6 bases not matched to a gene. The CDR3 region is CASSSFGTVNEQFF. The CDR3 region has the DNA TGTGCCAGCAGTTCCTTCGGGACAGTCAATGAGCAGTTCTTC.

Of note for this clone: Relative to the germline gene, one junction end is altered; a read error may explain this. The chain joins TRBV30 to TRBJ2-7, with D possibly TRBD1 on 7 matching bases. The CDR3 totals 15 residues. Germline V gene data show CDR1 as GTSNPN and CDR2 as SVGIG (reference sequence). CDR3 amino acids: CAWSGRAGTEYVQYF. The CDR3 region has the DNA TGTGCCTGGAGTGGACGGGCGGGGACAGAGTACGTGCAGTACTTC.

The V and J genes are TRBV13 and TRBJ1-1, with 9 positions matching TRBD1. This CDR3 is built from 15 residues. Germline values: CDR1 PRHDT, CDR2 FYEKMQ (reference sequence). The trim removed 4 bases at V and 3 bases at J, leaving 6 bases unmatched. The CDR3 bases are TGTGCCAGCAGCTCGGACAGGGGATATTACACTGAAGCTTTCTTT. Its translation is CASSSDRGYYTEAFF.

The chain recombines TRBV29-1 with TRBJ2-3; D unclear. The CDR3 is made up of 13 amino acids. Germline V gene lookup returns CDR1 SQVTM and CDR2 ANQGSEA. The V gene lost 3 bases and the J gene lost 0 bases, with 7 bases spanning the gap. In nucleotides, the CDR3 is TGCAGCGTTGAGTTAACTAGCACAGATACGCAGTATTTT. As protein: CSVELTSTDTQYF.

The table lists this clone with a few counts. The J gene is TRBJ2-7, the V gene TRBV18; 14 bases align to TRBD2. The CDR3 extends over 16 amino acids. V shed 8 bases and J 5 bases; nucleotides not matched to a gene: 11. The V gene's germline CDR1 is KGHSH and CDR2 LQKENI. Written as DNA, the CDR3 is TGTGCCAGCCTAGATGGGACTAGCGGGAGTGTACACGAGCAGTACTTC. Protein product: CASLDGTSGSVHEQYF. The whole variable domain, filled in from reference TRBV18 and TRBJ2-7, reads NAGVMQNPRHLVRRRGQEARLRCSPMKGHSHVYWYRQLPEEGLKFMVYLQKENIIDESGMPKERFSAEFPKEGPSILRIQQVVRGDSAAYFCASLDGTSGSVHEQYFGPGTRLTVT.

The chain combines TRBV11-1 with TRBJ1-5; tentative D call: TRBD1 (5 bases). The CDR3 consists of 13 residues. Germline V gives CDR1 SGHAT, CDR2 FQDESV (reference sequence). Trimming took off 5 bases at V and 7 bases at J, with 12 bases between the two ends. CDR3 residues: CASSNTQGQPQHF. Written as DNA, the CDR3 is TGTGCCAGCAGCAATACTCAGGGACAGCCCCAGCATTTT.

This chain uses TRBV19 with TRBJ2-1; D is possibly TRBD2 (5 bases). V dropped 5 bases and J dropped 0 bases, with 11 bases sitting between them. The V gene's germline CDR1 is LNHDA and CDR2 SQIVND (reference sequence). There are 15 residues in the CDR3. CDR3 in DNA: TGTGCCAGTAGTGGGCGGGTAAGCTCCTACAATGAGCAGTTCTTC. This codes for CASSGRVSSYNEQFF. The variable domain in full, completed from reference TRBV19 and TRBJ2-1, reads DGGITQSPKYLFRKEGQNVTLSCEQNLNHDAMYWYRQDPGQGLRLIYYSQIVNDFQKGDIAEGYSVSREKKESFPLTVTSAQKNPTAFYLCASSGRVSSYNEQFFGPGTRLTVL.

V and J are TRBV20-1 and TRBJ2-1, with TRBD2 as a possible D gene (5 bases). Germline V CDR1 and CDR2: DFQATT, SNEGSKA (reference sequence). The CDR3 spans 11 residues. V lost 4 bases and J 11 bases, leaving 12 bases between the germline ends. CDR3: CSAKTPGKQFF. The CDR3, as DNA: TGCAGTGCTAAGACGCCGGGAAAGCAGTTCTTC.

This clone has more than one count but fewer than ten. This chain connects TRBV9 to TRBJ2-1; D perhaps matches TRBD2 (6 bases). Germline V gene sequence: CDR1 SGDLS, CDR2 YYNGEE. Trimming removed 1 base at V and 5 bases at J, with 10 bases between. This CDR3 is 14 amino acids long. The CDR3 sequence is CASSVSGSNNEQFF. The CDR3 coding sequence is TGTGCCAGCAGCGTAAGCGGGTCCAACAATGAGCAGTTCTTC.

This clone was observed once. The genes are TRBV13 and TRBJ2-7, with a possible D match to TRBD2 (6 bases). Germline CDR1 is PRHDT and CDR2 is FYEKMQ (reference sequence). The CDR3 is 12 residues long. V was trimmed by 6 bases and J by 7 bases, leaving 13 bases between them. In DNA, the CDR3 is TGTGCCAGCAGTCCTAATGCGGGGGAGCAGTACTTC. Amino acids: CASSPNAGEQYF.

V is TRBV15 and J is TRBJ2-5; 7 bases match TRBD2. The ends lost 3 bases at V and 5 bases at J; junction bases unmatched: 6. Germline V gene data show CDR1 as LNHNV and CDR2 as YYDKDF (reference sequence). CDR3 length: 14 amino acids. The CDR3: CATSSGVGGETQYF. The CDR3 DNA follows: TGTGCCACCAGCAGCGGGGTGGGGGGGGAGACCCAGTACTTC.

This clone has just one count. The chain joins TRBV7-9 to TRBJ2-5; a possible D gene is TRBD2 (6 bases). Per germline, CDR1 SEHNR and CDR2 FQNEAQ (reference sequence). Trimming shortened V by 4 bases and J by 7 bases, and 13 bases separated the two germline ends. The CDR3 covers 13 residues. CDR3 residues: CASSSRNGGTQYF. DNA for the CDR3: TGTGCCAGCAGCTCCCGCAACGGGGGGACCCAGTACTTC. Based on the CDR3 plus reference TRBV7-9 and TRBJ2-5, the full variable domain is DTGVSQNPRHKITKRGQNVTFRCDPISEHNRLYWYRQTLGQGPEFLTYFQNEAQLEKSRLLSDRFSAERPKGSFSTLEIQRTEQGDSAMYLCASSSRNGGTQYFGPGTRLLVL.

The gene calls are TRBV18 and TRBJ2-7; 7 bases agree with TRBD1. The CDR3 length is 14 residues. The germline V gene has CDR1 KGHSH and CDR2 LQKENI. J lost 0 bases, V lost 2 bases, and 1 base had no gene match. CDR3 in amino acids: CASSPGTASYEQYF. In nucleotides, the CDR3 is TGTGCCAGCTCACCAGGGACAGCCTCCTACGAGCAGTACTTC.